A single sample is the source of the 13 T cell receptor beta chains below, sequenced in a study of blood T cell repertoires in COVID-19. Profiled with immunoSEQ multiplex PCR; TCRdb holds only in-frame clones, not every one. The sample lists a few hundred thousand clones; around 85% were seen once. The sequencing sample was made of peripheral blood. The receptors here all came from a man between 60 and 70 years old with acute or convalescent COVID-19.

The V gene is TRBV7-3, the J gene TRBJ2-5, with a possible D match to TRBD2 (5 bases). Germline V lookup: CDR1 SGHTA, CDR2 FQGTGA. Trimming took off 4 bases at V and 1 base at J, with 13 bases between the two ends. This CDR3 has 15 residues. CDR3 DNA sequence: TGTGCCAGCAGCTCTTTTCCCCGGGGCCAAGAGACCCAGTACTTC. Translated: CASSSFPRGQETQYF.

This clone was detected only once. This chain joins TRBV29-1 and TRBJ1-2; D remains unclear. CDR3 length: 14 residues. Germline V gene sequence: CDR1 SQVTM, CDR2 ANQGSEA. V was trimmed by 2 bases and J by 3 bases, leaving 13 bases between them. CDR3 sequence (DNA): TGCAGCGTTGAACCCCCGGGAATCGACTATGGCTACACCTTC. Its protein product is CSVEPPGIDYGYTF.

Remarks on this clone: Compared with germline, one end of the junction differs, possibly owing to a read error. The chain combines TRBV19 with TRBJ2-5; 8 bases fit TRBD1. Per the germline V gene, CDR1 is LNHDA and CDR2 is SQIVND (reference sequence). There are 14 residues in the CDR3. The CDR3 DNA sequence: TGTGCCAGTAGTATGACAGGGGCAAAGGAGATCCAGTACTTC. It encodes CASSMTGAKEIQYF.

J is TRBJ1-1 and V is TRBV10-2; D call uncertain. There are 15 residues in the CDR3. Trimming took 2 bases from V and 1 from J, leaving 11 bases between them. In germline, CDR1 is WSHSY, CDR2 SAAADI. In DNA form, the CDR3 reads TGCGCCAGCAGTGAGACGGGGAAGGGGAACACTGAAGCTTTCTTT. This translates into CASSETGKGNTEAFF.

V is TRBV11-2 and J is TRBJ2-7; 11 nucleotides agree with TRBD1. V shed 1 base, J shed 4 bases, and the junction held 9 bases outside the gene matches. The CDR3 spans 17 residues. The germline V gene has CDR1 SGHAT and CDR2 FQNNGV. The DNA of the CDR3 is TGTGCCAGCAGCTTAGCAGGACAGGGGGCGAACAGATACGAGCAGTACTTC. Amino acids: CASSLAGQGANRYEQYF. Combining the CDR3 with reference TRBV11-2 and TRBJ2-7 gives the whole variable domain EAGVAQSPRYKIIEKRQSVAFWCNPISGHATLYWYQQILGQGPKLLIQFQNNGVVDDSQLPKDRFSAERLKGVDSTLKIQPAKLEDSAVYLCASSLAGQGANRYEQYFGPGTRLTVT.

The V call is TRBV7-9, the J call TRBJ2-7, with a possible D match to TRBD1 (6 bases). Trimming left V 5 bases short and J 3 bases short, with 14 bases between. Germline V gene sequence: CDR1 SEHNR, CDR2 FQNEAQ (reference sequence). The length of the CDR3 is 14 residues. CDR3 region: CASSQRGGFYEQYF. Written as DNA, the CDR3 is TGTGCCAGCAGCCAACGAGGGGGTTTCTACGAGCAGTACTTC. The whole variable domain, remainder taken from reference TRBV7-9 and TRBJ2-7, is DTGVSQNPRHKITKRGQNVTFRCDPISEHNRLYWYRQTLGQGPEFLTYFQNEAQLEKSRLLSDRFSAERPKGSFSTLEIQRTEQGDSAMYLCASSQRGGFYEQYFGPGTRLTVT.

To note about this clone: The sample contains more than one DNA sequence encoding this CDR3. The chain recombines TRBV5-1 with TRBJ2-3; the match to TRBD1 covers 7 bases. After removal of 3 bases from V and 7 bases from J, the junction contained 5 bases not matched to a gene. CDR1 and CDR2 (germline): SGHRS, YFSETQ. CDR3 length equals 13 residues. CDR3 DNA: TGCGCCAGCAGCTCCCCACAGGGGTATACGCAGTATTTT. Amino acid sequence: CASSSPQGYTQYF. Looking up the rest from reference TRBV5-1 and TRBJ2-3 gives the full variable domain: KAGVTQTPRYLIKTRGQQVTLSCSPISGHRSVSWYQQTPGQGLQFLFEYFSETQRNKGNFPGRFSGRQFSNSRSEMNVSTLELGDSALYLCASSSPQGYTQYFGPGTRLTVL.

The chain couples TRBV10-3 to TRBJ1-1, with D possibly being TRBD1 (5 bases). V lost 2 bases and J lost 1, with 8 bases in between. This CDR3 is 14 amino acids long. Germline V gene lookup returns CDR1 ENHRY and CDR2 SYGVKD. CDR3 protein: CAISEQGTNTEAFF. The CDR3, as DNA: TGTGCCATCAGTGAGCAGGGCACGAACACTGAAGCTTTCTTT.

The chain recombines TRBV19 with TRBJ2-4; TRBD1 might be the D (5 bases). The germline V gene has CDR1 LNHDA and CDR2 SQIVND (reference sequence). V lost 3 bases and J 0 bases, leaving 15 bases between the germline ends. This CDR3 comprises 17 residues. The CDR3 here is CASSIAWAGRAKNIQYF. Here the CDR3 DNA reads TGTGCCAGTAGTATCGCATGGGCAGGGCGAGCCAAAAACATTCAGTACTTC.

This sequence joins TRBV24-1 and TRBJ2-1, with D tentatively TRBD2 (6 bases). Germline CDR1 reads KGHDR; CDR2 reads SFDVKD. The CDR3 sequence is 16 residues long. Trimming took off 5 bases at V and 4 bases at J, with 17 bases between the two ends. The CDR3 reads CATSAEGLRGYNEQFF. DNA for the CDR3: TGTGCCACCAGTGCCGAGGGGCTCCGGGGGTACAATGAGCAGTTCTTC.

The chain joins TRBV4-3 to TRBJ2-4; tentatively, D is TRBD2 (7 bases). There are 13 residues in the CDR3. V was cut by 6 bases and J by 7 bases, with 13 bases left in between. CDR1 is LGHNA, CDR2 YSLEER, per germline. The CDR3 coding sequence is TGCGCCAGCAGTTCGGGGAGGGGGAACATTCAGTACTTC. As protein: CASSSGRGNIQYF.

J is TRBJ2-7 and V is TRBV27, with D possibly matching TRBD1 (6 bases). Deletions cut 7 bases from V and 4 bases from J, with 17 bases between. The CDR3 runs 14 residues. Germline CDR1 is MNHEY and CDR2 is SMNVEV (reference sequence). In nucleotides, the CDR3 is TGTGCCAGCATTGACTTGGGACAAGGATACGAGCAGTACTTC. Translating gives CASIDLGQGYEQYF.

J is TRBJ2-5 and V is TRBV3-1 (or the pseudogene TRBV3-2), with TRBD2 matching over 12 bases. The CDR3 length is 15 residues. J lost 7 bases, V lost 4 bases, and 7 bases had no gene match. Germline CDR1 and CDR2: LGHDT and YNNKEL (reference sequence). The CDR3 nucleotides read TGTGCCAGCAGCCCGACGGGACTAGCGGGTGGGACCCAGTACTTC. As protein: CASSPTGLAGGTQYF.